This T cell receptor (beta chain) was found in a study of metastatic and nonmetastatic thyroid tumors. TCRdb ran MiXCR on the PCR reads. The sample shows tens of thousands of clones, about 25% of them seen only once. Prior to thyroid surgery, none of the patients had received any treatment. V shed 5 bases and J shed 5 bases, with 6 bases lying between them. Looked up from germline, CDR1 is MNHNS and CDR2 is SASEGT. This CDR3 is built from 11 residues. The table lists this clone with a few counts. Sequenced: blood. The chain carries TRBV6-1 and TRBJ1-1; D gene ambiguous. This sequence was found in a female donor with papillary thyroid cancer or a benign thyroid nodule (not recorded which). Some clones in this sample may be carry-over from other donors' samples. CDR3 DNA: TGTGCCAGCAGTAGGGTAACTGAAGCTTTCTTT. Amino acid sequence: CASSRVTEAFF.